This is a list of T cell receptor beta chains from one sample in a study of blood T cell repertoires in COVID-19. Only in-frame clones appear in the TCRdb table, and some are missing; sequencing was by immunoSEQ multiplex PCR. The sample lists 350,000 to 550,000 clones, around 89% occurring once. Sequenced sample: peripheral blood. The receptors shown here come from a woman aged 25 to 39 with acute or convalescent COVID-19. The CDR3 runs from the conserved cysteine through the conserved F or W. The D gene is left open where the match is weak. Rows may omit the clone size; those that give it use once, few, many or a size class.

V	J	D	size	CDR3	DNA
TRBV9	TRBJ2-2	-	once	CASSAAGRTGELFF	TGTGCCAGCAGCGCAGCCGGGAGAACCGGGGAGCTGTTTTTT
TRBV11-2	TRBJ1-2	-	-	CASSRLGTPRGYTF	TGTGCCAGCAGCCGCCTCGGGACACCACGCGGCTACACCTTC
TRBV4-1	TRBJ1-2	TRBD1	-	CASSRPGQAGGYTF	TGCGCCAGCAGCCGACCGGGACAGGCCGGAGGCTACACCTTC
TRBV24-1	TRBJ1-6	-	-	CATSARSNSPLHF	TGTGCCACCAGTGCCAGAAGTAATTCACCCCTCCACTTT
TRBV6-5	TRBJ2-7	-	-	CASSLDSRNEQYF	TGTGCCAGCAGCCTCGACTCAAGGAACGAGCAGTACTTC
TRBV5-1	TRBJ1-1	-	-	CASSGGNLQGRMNTEAFF	TGCGCCAGCAGTGGGGGCAACCTACAGGGCCGTATGAACACTGAAGCTTTCTTT
TRBV7-3	TRBJ2-7	TRBD1	-	CASSFGDRGDYEQYF	TGTGCCAGCAGTTTTGGGGACAGGGGCGACTACGAGCAGTACTTC
TRBV5-1	TRBJ2-7	-	-	CASRETVSYEQYF	TGCGCCAGCAGAGAAACAGTCTCCTACGAGCAGTACTTC
TRBV2	TRBJ1-4	TRBD1	many	CASSRDRDEKLFF	TGTGCCAGCAGTCGGGACAGGGATGAAAAACTGTTTTTT
TRBV28	TRBJ1-1	-	-	CASSPARVSTEAFF	TGTGCCAGCAGTCCCGCCCGGGTCTCCACTGAAGCTTTCTTT
TRBV6-1	TRBJ2-1	-	-	CASSEEDYNEQFF	TGTGCCAGCAGTGAGGAGGACTACAATGAGCAGTTCTTC
TRBV4-1	TRBJ1-2	-	-	CASSQEAQIVPNYGYTF	TGCGCCAGCAGCCAAGAAGCACAGATTGTACCTAACTATGGCTACACCTTC
TRBV6-2/TRBV6-3	TRBJ2-7	TRBD2	-	CASSLAGVGYEQYF	TGTGCCAGCAGTCTAGCGGGGGTAGGCTACGAGCAGTACTTC
TRBV9	TRBJ2-5	TRBD2	-	CASSPPAGEETQYF	TGTGCCAGCAGCCCCCCGGCGGGGGAAGAGACCCAGTACTTC
TRBV11-1	TRBJ1-1	-	-	CASSSGQFDTEAFF	TGTGCCAGCAGCTCAGGACAGTTCGACACTGAAGCTTTCTTT
TRBV24-1	TRBJ2-7	TRBD1	once	CATSDSRQGRSYEQYF	TGTGCCACCAGTGATTCTAGACAGGGTCGAAGCTACGAGCAGTACTTC
TRBV10-3	TRBJ1-2	-	-	CAISVGQGGYTF	TGTGCCATCAGTGTGGGGCAGGGGGGCTACACCTTC
TRBV6-1	TRBJ2-2	-	-	CASSEYFWGLGTGELFF	TGTGCCAGCAGTGAATATTTCTGGGGCTTAGGAACCGGGGAGCTGTTTTTT
TRBV2	TRBJ1-1	-	once	CASRLDSSMNTEAFF	TGTGCCAGCAGACTGGACAGTTCAATGAACACTGAAGCTTTCTTT
TRBV6-5	TRBJ1-5	-	-	CASTQGSVGNQPQHF	TGTGCCAGCACCCAGGGGTCGGTGGGCAATCAGCCCCAGCATTTT
TRBV2	TRBJ2-3	TRBD2	-	CASSLAGSTDTQYF	TGTGCCAGCAGTCTAGCGGGGAGCACAGATACGCAGTATTTT
TRBV5-1	TRBJ2-7	TRBD1	-	CASSHGTGGTYEQYF	TGCGCCAGCAGCCACGGGACAGGCGGAACCTACGAGCAGTACTTC
TRBV6-5	TRBJ1-3	-	-	CASAEGYTIYF	TGTGCCAGCGCAGAGGGCTACACCATATATTTT
TRBV2	TRBJ2-7	-	-	CASREPSYEQYF	TGTGCCAGCAGAGAGCCAAGCTACGAGCAGTACTTC
TRBV28	TRBJ2-4	-	-	CASRRPGGENIQYF	TGTGCCAGCAGACGCCCTGGGGGCGAAAACATTCAGTACTTC
TRBV5-6	TRBJ2-3	TRBD1	few	CASSLPGQGTDTQYF	TGTGCCAGCAGCTTGCCGGGACAGGGGACAGATACGCAGTATTTT
TRBV7-9	TRBJ2-5	TRBD1	-	CASSFGTGGETQYF	TGTGCCAGCAGCTTTGGGACAGGAGGGGAGACCCAGTACTTC
TRBV28	TRBJ1-4	TRBD1	-	CASSPQTGVDEKLFF	TGTGCCAGCAGTCCCCAGACAGGGGTAGACGAAAAACTGTTTTTT
TRBV21-1	TRBJ2-1	-	-	CASSKGQGARSSYNEQFF	TGTGCCAGCAGCAAAGGACAGGGAGCTAGGTCCTCCTACAATGAGCAGTTCTTC
TRBV9	TRBJ1-2	TRBD1	-	CASSPGTANYGYTF	TGTGCCAGCAGCCCCGGGACAGCTAACTATGGCTACACCTTC
TRBV5-4	TRBJ1-3	-	-	CASSLGRENTIYF	TGTGCCAGCAGCTTGGGACGGGAAAACACCATATATTTT
TRBV5-1	TRBJ1-2	TRBD1	-	CASSPGTGVYGYTF	TGCGCCAGCAGTCCCGGGACAGGGGTCTATGGCTACACCTTC
TRBV28	TRBJ2-2	-	-	CASRVNRATGELFF	TGTGCCAGCAGGGTGAACAGGGCCACCGGGGAGCTGTTTTTT
TRBV5-1	TRBJ2-7	TRBD2	-	CASSLEGLGRDEQYF	TGCGCCAGCAGCTTGGAAGGGTTAGGGAGGGACGAGCAGTACTTC
TRBV9	TRBJ2-7	TRBD1	once	CASSGQSGTGRYEQYF	TGTGCCAGCAGCGGTCAATCCGGGACAGGGCGCTACGAGCAGTACTTC
TRBV28	TRBJ2-7	-	-	CASTGVYEQYF	TGTGCCAGCACAGGCGTCTACGAGCAGTACTTC
TRBV2	TRBJ2-2	TRBD1	-	CASTPGTGGTGELFF	TGTGCCAGCACTCCCGGGACAGGGGGAACCGGGGAGCTGTTTTTT
TRBV10-2	TRBJ2-2	TRBD2	-	CASRLAGGPGELFF	TGCGCCAGCAGACTAGCGGGGGGTCCCGGGGAGCTGTTTTTT
TRBV20-1	TRBJ2-7	TRBD1	once	CSDRQGLEQYF	TGCAGTGATAGACAGGGGCTCGAGCAGTACTTC
TRBV6-1	TRBJ2-4	TRBD1	-	CASSESQGQKNIQYF	TGTGCCAGCAGTGAATCACAGGGACAGAAAAACATTCAGTACTTC
TRBV27	TRBJ1-1	-	-	CASSLRGSSTEAFF	TGTGCCAGCAGTTTACGGGGAAGTAGCACTGAAGCTTTCTTT
TRBV28	TRBJ2-1	TRBD2	few	CASSRTSGVYNEQFF	TGTGCCAGCAGCCGGACTAGCGGAGTCTACAATGAGCAGTTCTTC